This TCR beta chain was documented in a study of T cells after posttransplantation cyclophosphamide. Busulfan-fludarabine conditioning, marrow transplant, and cyclophosphamide on days +3 and +4 were administered. The table lists this clone with many counts. The antigen is undetermined. Clones were read by immunoSEQ multiplex PCR, and TCRdb kept only the in-frame ones, dropping some. Singletons are absent from the sample, which has around 26,000 clones. Study observations and caveats: Skin or GI-infiltrating T cells shared few TRB sequences with blood. Donor-recipient repertoire similarity was low at 1-2 months, rising over year one.

V lost 1 base and J 3 bases, leaving 9 bases between the germline ends. CDR3 length: 14 residues. CDR1 and CDR2 (germline): SEHNR, FQNEAQ (reference sequence). The chain joins TRBV7-9 to TRBJ1-2, with no clear D. The TCR sequence derives from a male patient younger than 35 who received an allogeneic stem cell transplant from a related donor, was CMV-positive, and had no GVHD. The graft donor may have contributed some T cells. This specimen consisted of PBMCs, obtained after allogeneic stem cell transplant with posttransplant cyclophosphamide. The DNA for the CDR3 is TGTGCCAGCAGCTTAGGAGGTTTCGACTATGGCTACACCTTC. Translating it yields CASSLGGFDYGYTF.